The clone carrying this T cell receptor (beta chain) was observed at least ten times. Its antigen remains unidentified. Germline assignment: CDR1 SGHRS and CDR2 YFSETQ. Trimming cost V 4 bases and J 6 bases; bases outside gene matches: 16. The CDR3 is 17 residues long. Stated time point: before preoperative PTX-NDP chemotherapy. The source of the sample is a study of esophageal squamous cell carcinoma under preoperative chemotherapy. Study-level points and caveats: Chemotherapy was followed by significantly higher TCR diversity in peripheral T cells only, not tumor-infiltrating lymphocytes. Peripheral T cells migrating into the tumor appeared to partly supply post-treatment tumor-infiltrating lymphocytes.

TCRdb re-called the PCR reads with MiXCR, one entry per CDR3 protein. The sample yields about 6,600 distinct CDR3 sequences, under 35% seen once. The sequence came from a human donor with esophageal squamous cell carcinoma. The donor label of this sample is uncertain. Collection of the sample occurred from a patient given preoperative chemotherapy. The chain joins TRBV5-1 to TRBJ2-1; 7 nucleotides agree with TRBD2. The CDR3 protein is CASSPPPVRGRGNEQFF. The CDR3 DNA sequence: TGCGCCAGCAGCCCACCTCCAGTACGGGGGAGGGGCAATGAGCAGTTCTTC.